This is a list of T cell receptor beta chains from one sample in a study of prognosis after radiotherapy for stage I lung cancer. MiXCR, run by TCRdb on the multiplex PCR reads, gives a single entry per CDR3 protein. The table lists some 38,000 distinct CDR3 sequences, approximately 25% of them singletons. The input for sequencing was PBMCs, taken before or after stereotactic body radiation therapy (not recorded which). The receptors originated from a donor over 45 with non-small cell lung cancer. CDR3s include the opening cysteine and the closing phenylalanine or tryptophan. A row's size may be missing; if present it is once, few, many or a size class.

>TRBJ2-1|TRBV5-1|few
CASSQTSGRAGEQFF
>TRBJ1-4|TRBV18|many
CASSTGQGQNEKLFF
>TRBJ1-2|TRBV4-2|many
CASKLSPTGGLGYGYTF
>TRBJ2-5|TRBV12-3/TRBV12-4|many
CASSWAVRETQYF
>TRBJ1-1|TRBV5-5|NA
CASKITGATATEAFF
>TRBJ2-7|TRBV30|many
CAWSVIWAGGNEQYF
>TRBJ1-2|TRBV6-2/TRBV6-3|NA
CASSDKGYYGYTF
>TRBJ1-6|TRBV27|many
CASSQMTGSNSPLHF
>TRBJ1-4|TRBV6-5|many
CASSLDSATNEKLFF
>TRBJ2-5|TRBV30|many
CAWSNRLAGEDEKETQYF
>TRBJ2-5|TRBV30|many
CAWSIGTGTQYF
>TRBJ2-7|TRBV20-1|many
CSTRQGTGDEQYF
>TRBJ1-2|TRBV30|many
CAWRARTRETGTFNYGYTF
>TRBJ2-5|TRBV5-1|many
CASSLALSGGQETQYF
>TRBJ1-2|TRBV9|many
CASSAAGGNYGYTF
>TRBJ2-1|TRBV28|many
CASSSGTSGRMNEQFF
>TRBJ2-3|TRBV3-1|many
CASSHPYVDTQYF
>TRBJ2-1|TRBV5-4|few
CASNQVSSGSHEQFF
>TRBJ1-2|TRBV28|many
CATTPGSVSDGYTF
>TRBJ2-2|TRBV5-8|many
CASSRRAQAGSTGELFF
>TRBJ2-7|TRBV5-1|many
CASSRIAGGTYEQYF
>TRBJ2-4|TRBV7-8|many
CASSLAVGAKNIQYF
>TRBJ1-5|TRBV20-1|few
CSARLSLAGRVLSNQPQHF
>TRBJ2-2|TRBV28|many
CASSFSRLATGELFF
>TRBJ1-2|TRBV10-3|many
CAISGRSRGDGYTF
>TRBJ2-5|TRBV6-1|NA
CASSELAGDVQETQYF
>TRBJ2-2|TRBV19|many
CASSIEGTSANTGELFF
>TRBJ2-3|TRBV28|many
CASSSPTGFRSTQYF
>TRBJ1-5|TRBV3-1|many
CASSLGTGSKTQHF
>TRBJ1-1|TRBV5-5|NA
CASSLDWGRDTEAFF
>TRBJ1-2|TRBV20-1|NA
CSALVHDGNYGYTF
>TRBJ1-1|TRBV11-2|many
CASSSLDRGPEAFF
>TRBJ2-3|TRBV14|many
CASSQDTATDTQYF
>TRBJ1-2|TRBV18|many
CASSPPGGNYGYTF
>TRBJ2-1|TRBV15|many
CATSRDRGLAGVRNEQFF
>TRBJ1-5|TRBV5-5|many
CASSLVFNQPQHF
>TRBJ1-2|TRBV18|many
CASSPTGQLVYTF
>TRBJ1-5|TRBV6-1|many
CASRFSGPGNQPQHF
>TRBJ1-3|TRBV7-2|many
CASSPRTAGNTIYF
>TRBJ1-2|TRBV18|many
CASSDRTVLNYGYTF
>TRBJ2-3|TRBV30|many
CAWGGLAGTDTQYF
>TRBJ1-2|TRBV24-1|many
CATRPTDAYGYTF
>TRBJ2-4|TRBV5-1|NA
CASCPTAGQNIQYF
>TRBJ2-7|TRBV6-5|NA
CARSPLAGGYEQYF
>TRBJ1-2|TRBV9|many
CASSVWGRGVYGYTF
>TRBJ2-5|TRBV7-8|NA
CASTLIGGTQETRCF
>TRBJ1-5|TRBV3-1|many
CASSPDRAQPQHF
>TRBJ2-7|TRBV20-1|NA
CSGQFRGSKGVLYEQYF